The entry below gives a single TCR beta chain sequence along with its context. In the original workflow: Scientists estimated how many nucleated cells there were by amplifying reference gene primers. Data came from immunoSEQ multiplex PCR; TCRdb stores just in-frame clones and leaves some out. The V and J calls and clone size come from that table; D and trimming were worked out from the DNA. The sample has about 78,000 clones, less than 95% seen once. These data belong to a study of blood T cell repertoires in COVID-19. Looking at the study overall: Whether acute or convalescent, the COVID-19 samples came from the United States, Italy and Spain. In each case, the material was cDNA or gDNA derived from T cells, B-cell-depleted T cells, or PBMCs.

The J segment lost 6 bases and the V segment lost 2 bases, leaving 11 bases of the junction unmatched. Germline CDR1 and CDR2: SGHTA and FQGTGA. This CDR3 is 17 amino acids long. Sequenced: peripheral blood. The clonotype was recovered from a woman aged 50 to 60 in a cohort sampled during active COVID-19. The chain combines TRBV7-3 with TRBJ2-1; the match to TRBD2 covers 9 bases. The CDR3 nucleotides read TGTGCCAGCAGCTTAGGCGTCGGAGCGGGAGGCCGCAATGAGCAGTTCTTC. It specifies CASSLGVGAGGRNEQFF.